The TCR beta chain described here comes from a study of control samples from healthy donors and cancer patients. CDR1 is SGHKS and CDR2 is YYEKEE in the germline V gene (reference sequence). The CDR3 is 16 residues long. J gave up 8 bases and V 3 bases, and 14 bases lay outside the gene matches. Sequenced by immunoSEQ multiplex PCR; TCRdb stores in-frame clones only, minus some. Among 28,000 or so clones, approximately 85% were seen once, and the ten largest hold 20% to 25%. The receptor comes from a man aged 60-69 years with colorectal cancer. What was sequenced was PBMCs. This chain uses TRBV5-5 with TRBJ1-2; 9 bases match TRBD1. This CDR3 reads CASSSDAGTGLVGYTF. The CDR3 coding sequence is TGTGCCAGCAGCTCCGACGCCGGGACAGGGCTCGTGGGCTACACCTTC.